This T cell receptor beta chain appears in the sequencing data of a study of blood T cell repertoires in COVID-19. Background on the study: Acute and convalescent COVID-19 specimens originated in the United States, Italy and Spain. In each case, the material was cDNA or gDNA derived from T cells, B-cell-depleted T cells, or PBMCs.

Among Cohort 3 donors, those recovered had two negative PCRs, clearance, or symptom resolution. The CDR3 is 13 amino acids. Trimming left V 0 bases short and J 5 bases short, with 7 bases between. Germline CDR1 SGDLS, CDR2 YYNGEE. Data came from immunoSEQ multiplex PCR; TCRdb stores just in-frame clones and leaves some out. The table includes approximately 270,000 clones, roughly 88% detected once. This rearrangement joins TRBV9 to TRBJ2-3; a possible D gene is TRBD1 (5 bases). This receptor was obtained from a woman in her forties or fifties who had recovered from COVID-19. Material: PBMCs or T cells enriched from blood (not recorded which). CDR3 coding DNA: TGTGCCAGCAGCGTAGTCCAGGGAGATACGCAGTATTTT. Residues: CASSVVQGDTQYF.